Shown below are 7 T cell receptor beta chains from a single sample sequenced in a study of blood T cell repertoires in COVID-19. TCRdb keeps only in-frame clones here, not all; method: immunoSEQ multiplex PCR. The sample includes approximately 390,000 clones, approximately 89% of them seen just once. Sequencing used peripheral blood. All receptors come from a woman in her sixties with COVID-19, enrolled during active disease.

CDR3 region: CASTLGQGLSNPSTDTQYF. DNA of the CDR3: TGTGCCAGCACCCTGGGACAGGGACTATCAAATCCTAGCACAGATACGCAGTATTTT. V and J are TRBV3-1 (or the pseudogene TRBV3-2) and TRBJ2-3, with TRBD1 matching 9 bases. The CDR3 is 19 residues long. V lost 7 bases to trimming and J lost 0 bases; unmatched junction nucleotides: 17. The germline gives CDR1 LGHDT, CDR2 YNNKEL (reference sequence).

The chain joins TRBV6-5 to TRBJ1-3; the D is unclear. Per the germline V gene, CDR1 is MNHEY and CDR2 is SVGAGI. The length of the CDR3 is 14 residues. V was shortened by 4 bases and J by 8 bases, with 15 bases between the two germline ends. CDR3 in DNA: TGTGCCAGCAGTTTACTCTCGATGGGAGACACCATATATTTT. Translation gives CASSLLSMGDTIYF.

The CDR3 loop is CASSPEVFPDTQYF. CDR3 DNA sequence: TGCGCCAGCAGCCCGGAGGTATTCCCAGATACGCAGTATTTT. This chain uses TRBV5-1 with TRBJ2-3; a weak D match, TRBD2 (5 bases). Germline loops: CDR1 SGHRS, CDR2 YFSETQ. The V gene lost 4 bases and the J gene lost 4 bases, with 13 bases spanning the gap. This CDR3 is built from 14 residues.

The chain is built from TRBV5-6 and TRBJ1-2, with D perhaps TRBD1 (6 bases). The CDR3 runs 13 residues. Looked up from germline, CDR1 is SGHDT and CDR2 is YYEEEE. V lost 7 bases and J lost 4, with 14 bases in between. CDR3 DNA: TGTGCCAGCGGTACTACAGGGCTCTATGGCTACACCTTC. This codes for CASGTTGLYGYTF.

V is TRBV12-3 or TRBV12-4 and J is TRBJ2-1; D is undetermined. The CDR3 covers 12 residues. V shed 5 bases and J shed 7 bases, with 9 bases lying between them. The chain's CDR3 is CASSQLTNEQFF. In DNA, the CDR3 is TGTGCCAGCAGTCAGTTGACAAATGAGCAGTTCTTC.

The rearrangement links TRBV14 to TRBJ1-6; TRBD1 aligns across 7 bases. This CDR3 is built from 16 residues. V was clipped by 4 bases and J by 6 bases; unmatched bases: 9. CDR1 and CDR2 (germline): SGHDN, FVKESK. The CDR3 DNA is TGTGCCAGCAGCCTAGGGGCCGGGACAGTTAATTCACCCCTCCACTTT. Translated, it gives CASSLGAGTVNSPLHF.

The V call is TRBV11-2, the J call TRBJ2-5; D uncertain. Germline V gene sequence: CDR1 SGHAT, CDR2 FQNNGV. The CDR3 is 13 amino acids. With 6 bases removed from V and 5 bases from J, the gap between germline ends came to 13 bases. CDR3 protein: CASRKEVRETQYF. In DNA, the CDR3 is TGTGCCAGCAGAAAAGAGGTGCGGGAGACCCAGTACTTC. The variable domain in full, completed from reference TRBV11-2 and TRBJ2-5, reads EAGVAQSPRYKIIEKRQSVAFWCNPISGHATLYWYQQILGQGPKLLIQFQNNGVVDDSQLPKDRFSAERLKGVDSTLKIQPAKLEDSAVYLCASRKEVRETQYFGPGTRLLVL.